The next 8 T cell receptor beta chains were all read from a single sample in a study of cytomegalovirus exposure and HLA in healthy donors. Both 60 Vbeta primers and 13 Jbeta primers went into the PCR. Sequencing used immunoSEQ multiplex PCR; TCRdb keeps in-frame clones, though not all of them. Its listing shows about 53,000 clones. The sequencing sample was made of PBMCs. The receptors were gathered from a man aged 18 to 29 in good health and CMV-seropositive.

V is TRBV7-8 and J is TRBJ2-2, with 7 positions matching TRBD1. From germline, CDR1 is SGHVS and CDR2 FQNEAQ. This CDR3 contains 16 residues. V was clipped by 0 bases and J by 1 base; unmatched bases: 2. CDR3 nucleotide sequence: TGTGCCAGCAGCTTAGCGGGACAGTGGAACACCGGGGAGCTGTTTTTT. As protein: CASSLAGQWNTGELFF.

V is TRBV30 and J is TRBJ1-5; TRBD1 agrees at 8 bases. V gave up 2 bases and J gave up 3 bases; unmatched junction bases: 6. Germline V gene sequence: CDR1 GTSNPN, CDR2 SVGIG (reference sequence). The CDR3 spans 15 residues. Here the CDR3 DNA reads TGTGCCTGGAGTTCACCAGGGGGCATCAATCAGCCCCAGCATTTT. The encoded protein is CAWSSPGGINQPQHF.

The J gene is TRBJ2-5, the V gene TRBV10-2; 7 bases fit TRBD1. The DNA end is more similar to TRBJ2-7, so the J call may be wrong. Germline CDR1 and CDR2: WSHSY and SAAADI. CDR3 length equals 14 residues. The CDR3 loop is CASRATGTTYEQYF. CDR3 DNA sequence: TGCGCCAGCAGAGCGACAGGGACAACCTACGAGCAGTACTTC.

This chain links TRBV27 with TRBJ2-5, with TRBD1 as a possible D gene (6 bases). V gave up 5 bases and J gave up 5 bases, with 24 bases separating them. CDR1 and CDR2 (germline): MNHEY, SMNVEV (reference sequence). The CDR3 contains 17 residues. The CDR3 spells CASSLGVRGPPSETQYF. CDR3 nucleotides: TGTGCCAGCAGTCTAGGGGTCAGGGGACCACCATCCGAGACCCAGTACTTC.

The chain carries TRBV5-6 and TRBJ2-7, with 9 bases that match TRBD2. Trimming at V came to 0 bases and at J to 4 bases, leaving 14 bases not matched to a gene. The CDR3 extends over 18 amino acids. Germline V gives CDR1 SGHDT, CDR2 YYEEEE. The CDR3 protein is CASSLALGSGTSRYEQYF. CDR3 in DNA: TGTGCCAGCAGCTTGGCTCTAGGTTCCGGGACTAGCAGGTACGAGCAGTACTTC.

The chain uses TRBV7-6 and TRBJ2-7, with a weak D call TRBD1 (6 bases). Germline V CDR1 and CDR2: SGHVS, FNYEAQ. V dropped 1 base and J dropped 9 bases, with 19 bases sitting between them. CDR3 length: 15 amino acids. This CDR3 is CASSLVGDGGGAQYF. DNA for the CDR3: TGTGCCAGCAGCTTAGTCGGGGACGGTGGGGGCGCGCAGTACTTC.

The rearrangement links TRBV12-5 to TRBJ1-2; TRBD1 is a possible D gene (6 bases). Trimming removed 6 bases at V and 4 bases at J, with 21 bases between. The length of the CDR3 is 16 residues. Germline lookup yields CDR1 LGHNT and CDR2 FRNRAP. The CDR3 loop is CASGPPKSDSLYGYTF. The DNA of the CDR3 is TGTGCTAGTGGACCGCCCAAATCGGACAGTCTCTATGGCTACACCTTC. Using reference TRBV12-5 and TRBJ1-2 for the parts outside the CDR3, the full variable domain is DARVTQTPRHKVTEMGQEVTMRCQPILGHNTVFWYRQTMMQGLELLAYFRNRAPLDDSGMPKDRFSAEMPDATLATLKIQPSEPRDSAVYFCASGPPKSDSLYGYTFGSGTRLTVV.

Details on this clone: Sequence at one end of the junction differs from germline and may be a read error. This chain links TRBV6-5 with TRBJ2-7, with D unresolved. The CDR3 spans 11 residues. Germline loops: CDR1 MNHEY, CDR2 SVGAGI. CDR3 sequence: CAISPEYEQYF. The CDR3 DNA is TGTGCCATCAGTCCGGAGTACGAGCAGTACTTC.